Listed below are T cell receptor beta chains from one sample, sequenced in a study of OX40 agonist ivuxolimab in advanced cancers. TCRdb's copy holds only in-frame clones and misses some; the assay was immunoSEQ multiplex PCR. The repertoire holds under 65,000 clones, with about nine tenths as singletons. Sequencing used CD4+ or CD8+ T cells sorted from blood, obtained in a trial of the OX40 agonist ivuxolimab. Every receptor here comes from an adult with an advanced solid tumor such as melanoma, head and neck, liver or kidney cancer. Each CDR3 is given with its conserved first and last residue. Fields, in order: clone size, V gene, J gene, D gene, CDR3 protein, CDR3 DNA. A D gene is named only where the DNA matches it firmly. Part of the rows lack a size; the others show once, few, many or a class for expanded clones.

size: -
V: TRBV29-1
J: TRBJ2-1
D: -
CDR3: CSAIVGPSYNEQFF
DNA: TGCAGCGCGATCGTCGGTCCCTCCTACAATGAGCAGTTCTTC

size: -
V: TRBV5-1
J: TRBJ2-1
D: TRBD2
CDR3: CASSAGGSYNEQFF
DNA: TGCGCCAGCAGCGCGGGAGGCTCCTACAATGAGCAGTTCTTC

size: -
V: TRBV11-2
J: TRBJ1-4
D: TRBD1
CDR3: CASRRQGESEKLFF
DNA: TGTGCCAGCAGGCGACAGGGGGAGAGTGAAAAACTGTTTTTT

size: -
V: TRBV9
J: TRBJ1-1
D: -
CDR3: CASSPGVGAEAFF
DNA: TGTGCCAGCAGCCCTGGTGTTGGGGCTGAAGCTTTCTTT

size: -
V: TRBV11-2
J: TRBJ1-1
D: -
CDR3: CASSLERNTEAFF
DNA: TGTGCCAGCAGCTTGGAGCGGAACACTGAAGCTTTCTTT

size: -
V: TRBV7-9
J: TRBJ2-7
D: -
CDR3: CASSPGLGAYEQYF
DNA: TGTGCCAGCAGCCCGGGACTGGGAGCCTACGAGCAGTACTTC

size: -
V: TRBV11-2
J: TRBJ2-1
D: -
CDR3: CASSLTGRISSYNEQFF
DNA: TGTGCCAGCAGCTTGACCGGGAGAATTAGCTCCTACAATGAGCAGTTCTTC

size: -
V: TRBV29-1
J: TRBJ2-7
D: TRBD2
CDR3: CSVDPTYGTNYEQYF
DNA: TGCAGCGTTGACCCGACATACGGGACTAACTACGAGCAGTACTTC

size: -
V: TRBV28
J: TRBJ2-7
D: -
CDR3: CASSFRGGGFEQYF
DNA: TGTGCCAGCAGTTTCAGGGGTGGGGGTTTCGAGCAGTACTTC

size: once
V: TRBV19
J: TRBJ1-2
D: -
CDR3: CAAGYGYTF
DNA: TGTGCAGCAGGCTATGGCTACACCTTC

size: -
V: TRBV15
J: TRBJ1-1
D: -
CDR3: CATTLGGNTEAFF
DNA: TGTGCCACCACCTTAGGCGGGAACACTGAAGCTTTCTTT

size: -
V: TRBV5-6
J: TRBJ2-1
D: -
CDR3: CASRLDGQPWKEQFF
DNA: TGTGCCAGCAGATTAGACGGACAGCCGTGGAAAGAGCAGTTCTTC

size: -
V: TRBV28
J: TRBJ2-2
D: -
CDR3: CASSRGTGELFF
DNA: TGTGCCAGCAGCCGGGGTACCGGGGAGCTGTTTTTT

size: -
V: TRBV18
J: TRBJ2-4
D: -
CDR3: CASSPQGMGNIQYF
DNA: TGTGCCAGCTCACCACAGGGGATGGGAAACATTCAGTACTTC

size: -
V: TRBV2
J: TRBJ2-5
D: -
CDR3: CASSWYGSKETQYF
DNA: TGTGCCAGCAGCTGGTACGGGAGTAAGGAGACCCAGTACTTC

size: -
V: TRBV29-1
J: TRBJ2-4
D: -
CDR3: CSVESAGLAKNIQYF
DNA: TGCAGCGTTGAATCGGCAGGACTAGCCAAAAACATTCAGTACTTC

size: -
V: TRBV7-2
J: TRBJ2-1
D: TRBD2
CDR3: CASARESGRSNEQFF
DNA: TGTGCCAGCGCTAGGGAGAGCGGGAGGTCCAATGAGCAGTTCTTC

size: -
V: TRBV28
J: TRBJ2-3
D: -
CDR3: CASPPRAPLTSTDTQYF
DNA: TGTGCCAGCCCCCCCCGGGCCCCCCTGACGAGCACAGATACGCAGTATTTT

size: -
V: TRBV6-5
J: TRBJ2-7
D: -
CDR3: CASSLTGLSSYEQYF
DNA: TGTGCCAGCAGTTTAACGGGGCTAAGCTCCTACGAGCAGTACTTC

size: -
V: TRBV5-8
J: TRBJ1-4
D: -
CDR3: CASSLAWETGGYNEKLFF
DNA: TGTGCCAGCAGCTTGGCATGGGAAACGGGGGGATATAATGAAAAACTGTTTTTT

size: -
V: TRBV5-1
J: TRBJ2-7
D: -
CDR3: CASSLSGHWDEQYF
DNA: TGCGCCAGCAGCTTGAGTGGGCACTGGGACGAGCAGTACTTC

size: -
V: TRBV19
J: TRBJ2-3
D: TRBD2
CDR3: CASDVGTTNTDTQYF
DNA: TGTGCCAGTGACGTCGGGACTACCAACACAGATACGCAGTATTTT

size: -
V: TRBV28
J: TRBJ2-1
D: TRBD2
CDR3: CASSVRTSGRRNEQFF
DNA: TGTGCCAGCAGTGTACGGACTAGCGGGAGAAGAAATGAGCAGTTCTTC

size: -
V: TRBV7-8
J: TRBJ1-4
D: -
CDR3: CASSLGPGRNEKLFF
DNA: TGTGCCAGCAGCTTAGGCCCAGGACGGAATGAAAAACTGTTTTTT

size: -
V: TRBV28
J: TRBJ1-1
D: -
CDR3: CASRVSRGLNTEAFF
DNA: TGTGCCAGCAGGGTATCAAGGGGGTTGAACACTGAAGCTTTCTTT

size: once
V: TRBV7-9
J: TRBJ2-6
D: -
CDR3: CASSLDGGRPGANVLTF
DNA: TGTGCCAGCAGCTTGGACGGCGGGCGTCCTGGGGCCAACGTCCTGACTTTC

size: once
V: TRBV19
J: TRBJ2-3
D: TRBD1
CDR3: CASSGQGRTDTQYF
DNA: TGTGCCAGTAGTGGACAGGGGCGCACAGATACGCAGTATTTT

size: -
V: TRBV5-1
J: TRBJ2-2
D: TRBD1
CDR3: CASSGMTGGDTGELFF
DNA: TGCGCCAGCAGCGGAATGACAGGGGGCGATACCGGGGAGCTGTTTTTT

size: -
V: TRBV10-3
J: TRBJ2-1
D: -
CDR3: CAISTSGGEQFF
DNA: TGTGCCATCAGTACTAGTGGCGGTGAGCAGTTCTTC

size: once
V: TRBV19
J: TRBJ2-7
D: -
CDR3: CASSIYRGSSYEQYF
DNA: TGTGCCAGTAGTATTTACCGGGGAAGCTCCTACGAGCAGTACTTC

size: -
V: TRBV7-9
J: TRBJ2-1
D: TRBD2
CDR3: CASSPPGASGSNEQFF
DNA: TGTGCCAGCAGTCCCCCGGGCGCTAGCGGGAGTAATGAGCAGTTCTTC

size: -
V: TRBV13
J: TRBJ2-7
D: -
CDR3: CASSFRDGSREQYF
DNA: TGTGCCAGCAGCTTCCGGGACGGGTCTCGAGAGCAGTACTTC

size: -
V: TRBV19
J: TRBJ2-5
D: TRBD2
CDR3: CASSIGGLAGSYQETQYF
DNA: TGTGCCAGTAGTATTGGGGGACTAGCGGGATCGTACCAAGAGACCCAGTACTTC

size: few
V: TRBV7-2
J: TRBJ2-3
D: TRBD2
CDR3: CASSSLAGGSDTQYF
DNA: TGTGCCAGCAGCTCCCTAGCGGGAGGGTCGGATACGCAGTATTTT

size: -
V: TRBV5-1
J: TRBJ2-2
D: -
CDR3: CASSLMAGTNTGELFF
DNA: TGCGCCAGCAGCTTGATGGCAGGGACGAACACCGGGGAGCTGTTTTTT

size: -
V: TRBV5-1
J: TRBJ1-4
D: -
CDR3: CASRTDGNEKLLF
DNA: TGCGCCAGCAGAACCGACGGGAATGAAAAACTGCTTTTT

size: -
V: TRBV19
J: TRBJ2-3
D: TRBD2
CDR3: CASSPLSGTSTDTQYF
DNA: TGTGCCAGTAGTCCCTTGAGCGGGACTAGCACAGATACGCAGTATTTT

size: -
V: TRBV18
J: TRBJ1-2
D: TRBD1
CDR3: CASSPGTGYGYTF
DNA: TGTGCCAGCTCACCAGGGACAGGCTATGGCTACACCTTC

size: -
V: TRBV27
J: TRBJ2-1
D: -
CDR3: CASTSPGTLGNEQFF
DNA: TGTGCCAGCACCAGCCCCGGGACCCTCGGCAATGAGCAGTTCTTC

size: -
V: TRBV28
J: TRBJ1-1
D: TRBD1
CDR3: CASSFDRGVTEAFF
DNA: TGTGCCAGCAGTTTTGACAGGGGAGTCACTGAAGCTTTCTTT

size: -
V: TRBV7-9
J: TRBJ2-1
D: -
CDR3: CASSQNVEQFF
DNA: TGTGCCAGCAGCCAAAATGTTGAGCAGTTCTTC

size: -
V: TRBV21-1
J: TRBJ2-3
D: -
CDR3: CASSKEDGQFGRSDTQYF
DNA: TGTGCCAGCAGCAAAGAAGACGGACAGTTTGGAAGATCAGATACGCAGTATTTT

size: -
V: TRBV6-6
J: TRBJ1-5
D: -
CDR3: CASRPDSNSNQPQHF
DNA: TGTGCCAGCAGACCAGACAGCAATAGCAATCAGCCCCAGCATTTT

size: once
V: TRBV7-7
J: TRBJ2-5
D: TRBD1
CDR3: CASSQGQVQETQYF
DNA: TGTGCTAGCAGCCAGGGACAGGTACAAGAGACCCAGTACTTC

size: -
V: TRBV19
J: TRBJ1-6
D: -
CDR3: CATAAGGNNSPLHF
DNA: TGTGCCACTGCAGCGGGAGGGAATAATTCACCCCTCCACTTT

size: -
V: TRBV6-6
J: TRBJ1-2
D: -
CDR3: CASTNGGVANYGYTF
DNA: TGTGCCAGCACTAACGGTGGGGTAGCTAACTATGGCTACACCTTC

size: -
V: TRBV7-9
J: TRBJ2-7
D: -
CDR3: CASSPGPPAHEQYF
DNA: TGTGCCAGCAGCCCCGGACCTCCGGCGCACGAGCAGTACTTC

size: -
V: TRBV19
J: TRBJ1-1
D: TRBD1
CDR3: CASSIRGQDNTEAFF
DNA: TGTGCCAGTAGTATCCGAGGACAGGATAACACTGAAGCTTTCTTT

size: few
V: TRBV7-2
J: TRBJ1-2
D: -
CDR3: CASSSGPRGYTF
DNA: TGTGCCAGCAGCTCGGGCCCTCGTGGCTACACCTTC

size: -
V: TRBV5-6
J: TRBJ2-5
D: -
CDR3: CASSWRQTQETQYF
DNA: TGTGCCAGCAGCTGGAGACAGACTCAAGAGACCCAGTACTTC

size: -
V: TRBV6-5
J: TRBJ2-5
D: -
CDR3: CASSAPLGVGETQYF
DNA: TGTGCCAGCAGCGCCCCTCTCGGGGTTGGAGAGACCCAGTACTTC

size: -
V: TRBV29-1
J: TRBJ1-2
D: -
CDR3: CSGEEDGYTF
DNA: TGCAGCGGGGAGGAGGATGGCTACACCTTC

size: -
V: TRBV28
J: TRBJ2-5
D: -
CDR3: CASRTQETQYF
DNA: TGTGCCAGCAGGACCCAAGAGACCCAGTACTTC

size: -
V: TRBV7-9
J: TRBJ2-2
D: TRBD2
CDR3: CASSLAVGGSTGELFF
DNA: TGTGCCAGCAGCTTAGCTGTCGGCGGGAGCACCGGGGAGCTGTTTTTT

size: -
V: TRBV7-9
J: TRBJ2-7
D: -
CDR3: CASSKGVVPYEQYF
DNA: TGTGCCAGCAGCAAGGGGGTCGTACCCTACGAGCAGTACTTC

size: -
V: TRBV19
J: TRBJ1-1
D: -
CDR3: CASSIDWDVLAFF
DNA: TGTGCCAGTAGTATAGATTGGGACGTCCTCGCTTTCTTT

size: -
V: TRBV6-5
J: TRBJ1-1
D: -
CDR3: CASSRVNTEAFF
DNA: TGTGCCAGCTCCCGGGTAAACACTGAAGCTTTCTTT

size: -
V: TRBV9
J: TRBJ2-5
D: -
CDR3: CASSVEGGQETQYF
DNA: TGTGCCAGCAGCGTAGAGGGAGGTCAAGAGACCCAGTACTTC

size: -
V: TRBV7-3
J: TRBJ2-1
D: -
CDR3: CASSLERASVHEQFF
DNA: TGTGCCAGCAGCCTGGAGAGGGCCTCCGTACATGAGCAGTTCTTC

size: -
V: TRBV11-2
J: TRBJ2-2
D: -
CDR3: CASLGGFRITGELFF
DNA: TGTGCCAGTCTAGGGGGGTTTCGAATCACCGGGGAGCTGTTTTTT